This is a list of T cell receptor beta chains from one sample in a study of blood T cell repertoires in COVID-19. Profiling relied on immunoSEQ multiplex PCR, and the TCRdb table lists in-frame clones only, not all of them. Seen here are approximately 200,000 clones, roughly 83% observed once, and the top ten hold around 8.6%. Material for sequencing was PBMCs or T cells enriched from blood (not recorded which). Every receptor here comes from a woman younger than 45 who had recovered from COVID-19. CDR3s include the opening cysteine and the closing phenylalanine or tryptophan. Fields, in order: D gene, V gene, J gene, CDR3 length, CDR3 protein. The D gene is left open where the match is weak.

d_gene: NA
v_gene: TRBV6-5
j_gene: TRBJ1-5
len: 14
CDR3aa: CASGYEGSNQPQHF

d_gene: NA
v_gene: TRBV24-1
j_gene: TRBJ1-5
len: 14
CDR3aa: CATSDGGGNQPQHF

d_gene: NA
v_gene: TRBV2
j_gene: TRBJ2-3
len: 19
CDR3aa: CASRLSSPGWQASTDTQYF

d_gene: TRBD2
v_gene: TRBV28
j_gene: TRBJ2-3
len: 19
CDR3aa: CASSLPLAGEIPTTDTQYF

d_gene: NA
v_gene: TRBV5-6
j_gene: TRBJ1-5
len: 13
CDR3aa: CASSLAGVQPQHF

d_gene: NA
v_gene: TRBV27
j_gene: TRBJ2-2
len: 16
CDR3aa: CASSLRPTRDTGELFF

d_gene: NA
v_gene: TRBV29-1
j_gene: TRBJ2-7
len: 13
CDR3aa: CSVLLLEVYEQYF

d_gene: TRBD2
v_gene: TRBV5-5
j_gene: TRBJ2-7
len: 17
CDR3aa: CASSLAIGGGGTYEQYF

d_gene: NA
v_gene: TRBV6-5
j_gene: TRBJ2-5
len: 14
CDR3aa: CAISRLGDQETQYF

d_gene: NA
v_gene: TRBV7-2
j_gene: TRBJ2-7
len: 14
CDR3aa: CASSLRGQHYEQYF

d_gene: TRBD1
v_gene: TRBV6-5
j_gene: TRBJ2-7
len: 14
CDR3aa: CASRLHGTVYEQYF

d_gene: NA
v_gene: TRBV6-5
j_gene: TRBJ2-5
len: 14
CDR3aa: CASSYSMGGETQYF

d_gene: NA
v_gene: TRBV7-2
j_gene: TRBJ2-7
len: 14
CDR3aa: CASSSHLSSYEQYF

d_gene: NA
v_gene: TRBV30
j_gene: TRBJ1-2
len: 11
CDR3aa: CAFNSGGGYTF

d_gene: NA
v_gene: TRBV2
j_gene: TRBJ2-5
len: 11
CDR3aa: CASSLTEFQYF

d_gene: NA
v_gene: TRBV9
j_gene: TRBJ1-2
len: 14
CDR3aa: CASSVVGALNGYTF

d_gene: NA
v_gene: TRBV7-9
j_gene: TRBJ1-1
len: 13
CDR3aa: CASRYTENTEAFF

d_gene: TRBD2
v_gene: TRBV28
j_gene: TRBJ2-3
len: 14
CDR3aa: CASSLAGGPDTQYF

d_gene: TRBD1
v_gene: TRBV14
j_gene: TRBJ2-7
len: 15
CDR3aa: CASSRSRDRVKEQYF

d_gene: NA
v_gene: TRBV12-2
j_gene: TRBJ1-2
len: 13
CDR3aa: CASRLGQLWGYTF

d_gene: TRBD2
v_gene: TRBV4-2
j_gene: TRBJ2-1
len: 16
CDR3aa: CASSSQTSGRANEQFF

d_gene: NA
v_gene: TRBV28
j_gene: TRBJ1-5
len: 15
CDR3aa: CASSVQGRSNQPQHF

d_gene: TRBD2
v_gene: TRBV19
j_gene: TRBJ2-1
len: 15
CDR3aa: CASSTWTSGKDEQFF

d_gene: TRBD2
v_gene: TRBV18
j_gene: TRBJ2-1
len: 16
CDR3aa: CASSLLAGGGNNEQFF

d_gene: NA
v_gene: TRBV7-3
j_gene: TRBJ2-1
len: 13
CDR3aa: CASSLRAQGEQFF

d_gene: NA
v_gene: TRBV4-2
j_gene: TRBJ2-7
len: 14
CDR3aa: CASSQDLAEHEQYF